The present entry profiles one T cell receptor beta chain with its context. Its matching antigen is unknown. Clones were sequenced by immunoSEQ multiplex PCR, and TCRdb holds only the in-frame ones, with some missing. The sample gives 150,000 to 200,000 clones, around nine tenths of which show up once; 2.5% to 3% is in the top ten. A roughly 120-subject validation cohort, separate from the approximately 610-subject first cohort, supplied the donors. The data were obtained in a study of cytomegalovirus exposure and HLA in healthy donors. Germline CDR1 SGHVS, CDR2 FNYEAQ. The CDR3 loop spans 15 amino acids. The V end was cut by 5 bases, the J end by 0 bases, with 13 bases between. Study-wide points: Cytomegalovirus-associated TCR beta chains were listed, numbering 150 to 200. In a later analysis, first-cohort TCR clusters were found to tend to co-occur in the roughly 120 validation repertoires.

Material: PBMCs. The V gene is TRBV7-6, the J gene TRBJ2-5; possibly TRBD2 for D (6 bases). This sequence originates from a man aged 18 to 29 in good health and CMV-seronegative. CDR3 protein: CASSSRDLDQETQYF. CDR3 nucleotides: TGTGCCAGCAGCAGCCGGGACTTGGACCAAGAGACCCAGTACTTC.